The T cell receptor beta chain described here comes from a study of T cells in Graves' hyperthyroidism and ophthalmopathy. Study-level information: Pretreatment peripheral blood was obtained at initial diagnosis. Notes on the study in general: From stable hyperthyroidism, ophthalmopathy was set apart by a 13 V-J model. Within blood appeared most thyroid clonotypes that had expanded above 0.001.

The V and J ends lost 4 bases and 5 bases, in that order; junction bases with no gene match: 8. The CDR3 consists of 16 residues. Germline V gene sequence: CDR1 MDHEN, CDR2 SYDVKM. Exclusion of patients followed from uncontrolled infection, other autoimmune disease, pregnancy or lactation. Details on this clonotype: The antigen remains undetermined.

Amplification targeted TCR beta CDR3 regions from RNA transcripts. First-round RT-PCR of the TCR CDR3 relied on the HTBI primer set. TCRdb redid the calling of the multiplex PCR reads with MiXCR, one entry per CDR3 protein. The table has around 570,000 distinct CDR3 sequences, approximately 20% seen once. The rearrangement links TRBV28 to TRBJ2-1; 10 nucleotides match TRBD2. The sequenced sample was blood. This receptor was taken from a man in his forties with Graves' ophthalmopathy. The CDR3 region is CASSSPTSGSHNEQFF. For the CDR3, the DNA is TGTGCCAGCAGTTCCCCGACTAGCGGGTCTCACAATGAGCAGTTCTTC. The complete variable domain, with remaining parts taken from reference TRBV28 and TRBJ2-1, reads DVKVTQSSRYLVKRTGEKVFLECVQDMDHENMFWYRQDPGLGLRLIYFSYDVKMKEKGDIPEGYSVSREKKERFSLILESASTNQTSMYLCASSSPTSGSHNEQFFGPGTRLTVL.